The 32 T cell receptor beta chains reported below all come from one sample, sequenced in a study of T cell repertoires in cytomegalovirus infection. TCRdb redid the calling of the reads with MiXCR, one entry per CDR3 protein. The sample holds 830,000 or so distinct CDR3 sequences, roughly 33% seen once. For these receptors, no antigen is known. The sequenced sample was cultured CD8+ T cells from PBMCs, obtained from culture after CMV antigen stimulation. The receptor set was obtained from a human donor in good health (CMV status not recorded). Some clones in this sample may be carry-over from other donors' samples.

Concerning this clonotype: One junction end disagrees with the germline gene, perhaps due to a read error. The chain combines TRBV7-2 with TRBJ2-2; TRBD2 matches 8 bases. The germline V gene has CDR1 SGHTA and CDR2 FQGNSA. This CDR3 spans 15 amino acids. The CDR3, as DNA: TGTGTCAGCAGCCTATACGCGGGGGGAATCGGGGAGCTGTTTTTT. Translating it yields CVSSLYAGGIGELFF. The full variable domain, in which reference TRBV7-2 and TRBJ2-2 provide the parts outside the CDR3, is GAGVSQSPSNKVTEKGKDVELRCDPISGHTALYWYRQSLGQGLEFLIYFQGNSAPDKSGLPSDRFSAERTGGSVSTLTIQRTQQEDSAVYLCVSSLYAGGIGELFFGEGSRLTVL.

This clonotype was counted many times. The chain uses TRBV7-8 and TRBJ2-1, with D possibly matching TRBD2 (6 bases). CDR3 length: 14 amino acids. With 5 bases removed from V and 7 bases from J, the gap between germline ends came to 15 bases. CDR1 and CDR2 from the germline V gene are SGHVS and FQNEAQ. This chain's CDR3 is CASSRGLVVNEQFF. Here the CDR3 DNA reads TGTGCCAGCAGCCGGGGACTCGTAGTTAATGAGCAGTTCTTC.

The rearrangement links TRBV5-6 to TRBJ2-7; the match to TRBD1 covers 7 bases. This CDR3 is built from 14 residues. V lost 4 bases to trimming and J lost 2 bases; unmatched junction nucleotides: 6. Germline CDR1 SGHDT, CDR2 YYEEEE. The CDR3 DNA reads as TGTGCCAGCAGCCTCGGACAGGCAGCCTACGAGCAGTACGTC. Residues: CASSLGQAAYEQYV.

The chain is built from TRBV7-9 and TRBJ2-5; 7 bases fit TRBD1. The CDR3 loop spans 14 amino acids. Trimming removed 2 bases from V and 5 bases from J; junction bases left unmatched: 5. CDR1 and CDR2 from the germline V gene are SEHNR and FQNEAQ (reference sequence). This CDR3 reads CASSLPTGLETQYF. The CDR3 nucleotides are TGTGCCAGCAGCTTACCGACAGGGTTGGAGACCCAGTACTTC. The full variable domain, rest sourced from reference TRBV7-9 and TRBJ2-5, is DTGVSQNPRHKITKRGQNVTFRCDPISEHNRLYWYRQTLGQGPEFLTYFQNEAQLEKSRLLSDRFSAERPKGSFSTLEIQRTEQGDSAMYLCASSLPTGLETQYFGPGTRLLVL.

V gene TRBV7-9 combines with J gene TRBJ1-1; D is undetermined. This CDR3 has 17 residues. V gave up 5 bases and J gave up 0 bases, with 19 bases separating them. From germline, CDR1 is SEHNR and CDR2 FQNEAQ (reference sequence). The CDR3 DNA reads TGTGCCAGCAGCCTTGACATACTTAATCCGATGAACACTGAAGCTTTCTTT. This sequence encodes CASSLDILNPMNTEAFF.

This clonotype has a handful of counts. CDR3 DNA: TGTGCCAGCAGTGAGCATGTCTTCTCCTACGAGCAGTACGTC. Translation: CASSEHVFSYEQYV. The V gene is TRBV6-1, the J gene TRBJ2-7; D unresolved. Germline V gene sequence: CDR1 MNHNS, CDR2 SASEGT. The V gene lost 3 bases and the J gene lost 0 bases, with 9 bases spanning the gap. The CDR3 sequence is 14 residues long.

The genes are TRBV5-1 and TRBJ1-1, with 7 bases aligning to TRBD1. There are 15 residues in the CDR3. V was clipped by 4 bases and J by 3 bases; unmatched bases: 9. Germline loops: CDR1 SGHRS, CDR2 YFSETQ. The CDR3 DNA reads as TGCGCCAGCAGCCGAACCCGACAGGGCTACACTGAAGCTTTCTTT. Its protein is CASSRTRQGYTEAFF.

This clonotype was observed a few times. The V call is TRBV6-5, the J call TRBJ2-3; 8 bases agree with TRBD1. The V gene end was trimmed by 6 bases and the J gene end by 4 bases; junction bases not matched to a gene: 9. The CDR3 contains 15 residues. Germline V lookup: CDR1 MNHEY, CDR2 SVGAGI. The CDR3 sequence is CASRPDRGKPDTQYF. The CDR3 nucleotides are TGTGCCAGCAGACCCGACAGGGGAAAGCCAGATACGCAGTATTTT.

This rearrangement joins TRBV12-3 or TRBV12-4 to TRBJ2-3; perhaps D is TRBD1 or TRBD2 (5 bases each). Trimming removed 5 bases from V and 11 bases from J, with 14 bases in between. The CDR3 has 12 amino acids. CDR3 sequence (DNA): TGTGCCAGCAGTGGGGCCTCGGAGGAGCAGTATTTT. This gives the protein CASSGASEEQYF.

About this clonotype: Germline and junction disagree at one end, which may indicate a read error. The V gene is TRBV4-1, the J gene TRBJ2-3, with D uncertain. The CDR3 spans 15 residues. Per the germline V gene, CDR1 is MGHRA and CDR2 is YSYEKL. This CDR3 is CASSSRIGGTDTQYF. The CDR3 DNA reads as TGTGCCAGCAGCTCACGAATTGGGGGCACAGATACGCAGTATTTT.

The chain recombines TRBV9 with TRBJ2-3, with 12 bases aligning to TRBD2. CDR3 length equals 16 residues. V dropped 3 bases and J dropped 4; count of bases not matched to a gene: 6. Germline V gene sequence: CDR1 SGDLS, CDR2 YYNGEE. CDR3 sequence reads: CASSAWTSGDSDTQYF. The CDR3 coding sequence is TGTGCCAGCAGCGCCTGGACTAGCGGGGATTCAGATACGCAGTATTTT.

Many counts were recorded for this clonotype. V and J are TRBV7-9 and TRBJ1-1; unclear D gene. The length of the CDR3 is 12 residues. Per germline, CDR1 SEHNR and CDR2 FQNEAQ (reference sequence). V lost 8 bases and J lost 3, with 10 bases in between. CDR3 in DNA: TGTGCCAGCGGTCATGAATACACTGAAGCTTTCTTT. Translating it yields CASGHEYTEAFF.

At least ten counts were recorded for this clonotype. The chain links TRBV2 to TRBJ2-1; no definite D call. The germline V and J ends were trimmed by 6 bases and 9 bases, with 6 bases remaining between them. Looked up from germline, CDR1 is SNHLY and CDR2 is FYNNEI. The CDR3 is 10 residues long. The CDR3 is CASRGSEQFF. In nucleotides, the CDR3 is TGTGCCAGCAGGGGATCTGAGCAGTTCTTC.

In its sample, this clonotype was seen once. The chain couples TRBV10-3 to TRBJ1-1; 9 positions match TRBD1. V was clipped by 4 bases and J by 3 bases; unmatched bases: 6. CDR3 length: 15 residues. Germline CDR1 reads ENHRY; CDR2 reads SYGVKD. In DNA form, the CDR3 reads TGTGCCATCAGTGGTAGGGACAGGGTTGACACTGAAGCTTTCTTT. It yields the protein CAISGRDRVDTEAFF.

This clonotype was counted ten times or more. The rearrangement joins TRBV7-2 to TRBJ1-6; D remains unclear. Deletions cut 1 base from V and 5 bases from J, with 12 bases between. The germline CDR1 and CDR2 sequences are SGHTA and FQGNSA. The CDR3 has 16 amino acids. CDR3 loop: CASSLEGRIDNSPLHF. CDR3 in DNA: TGTGCCAGCAGCTTAGAAGGTCGGATAGATAATTCACCCCTCCACTTT.

This sequence joins TRBV29-1 and TRBJ2-3; D ambiguous. This CDR3 is 13 amino acids long. Germline CDR1 reads SQVTM; CDR2 reads ANQGSEA. Here the CDR3 DNA reads TGCAGTGTTTCTGGGCTTATCACAGATACGCAGTATTTT. Its protein is CSVSGLITDTQYF.

The rearrangement uses TRBV5-3 and TRBJ1-1; unclear D gene. TRBV5-3 is flagged as an ORF with uncertain function. V was cut by 2 bases and J by 4 bases, with 9 bases left in between. The CDR3 length is 13 residues. CDR3 nucleotide sequence: TGTGCCAGAAGCTTTTATTACCGCACTGAAGCTTTCTTT. This translates into CARSFYYRTEAFF.

With regard to this clonotype: One base away lies a much larger clone, so this may be a sequencing read error. The chain combines TRBV7-6 with TRBJ1-5; D unresolved. Trimming took off 6 bases at V and 7 bases at J, with 16 bases between the two ends. CDR3 size: 14 residues. Germline V lookup: CDR1 SGHVS, CDR2 FNYEAQ. CDR3 loop: CASRLAGLGQPQHF. DNA of the CDR3: TGTGCCAGCAGATTGGCGGGCCTCGGGCAGCCCCAGCATTTT.

The rearrangement uses TRBV7-8 and TRBJ1-1; no firm D call. CDR1 and CDR2 from the germline V gene are SGHVS and FQNEAQ. Trimming took 8 bases from V and 1 from J, leaving 11 bases between them. The CDR3 extends over 13 amino acids. In DNA, the CDR3 is TGTGCCAGCCGTCCGCAGTCGAACACTGAAGCTTTCTTT. It specifies CASRPQSNTEAFF.

This clonotype has just a few counts. The chain carries TRBV15 and TRBJ2-1; 10 bases match TRBD1. The CDR3 totals 15 residues. Germline lookup yields CDR1 LNHNV and CDR2 YYDKDF (reference sequence). The V and J ends lost 4 bases and 10 bases, in that order; junction bases with no gene match: 10. The DNA for the CDR3 is TGTGCCACCAGCATATCCGGGACAGGGGAATGGGAGCAGTTCTTC. As protein: CATSISGTGEWEQFF.

This clonotype was seen a handful of times. The J gene is TRBJ1-2, the V gene TRBV18; D is undetermined. This CDR3 is built from 13 residues. The V and J ends lost 5 bases and 0 bases respectively, with 7 bases between them. The V gene's germline CDR1 is KGHSH and CDR2 LQKENI. CDR3 nucleotide sequence: TGTGCCAGCTCAGGGAATTCTAACTATGGCTACACCTTC. Protein product: CASSGNSNYGYTF.

The chain carries TRBV6-1 and TRBJ1-1; D is possibly TRBD1 (5 bases). Trimming removed 7 bases at V and 6 bases at J, with 15 bases between. The CDR3 is 13 residues long. CDR1 and CDR2 from the germline V gene are MNHNS and SASEGT. CDR3 coding DNA: TGTGCCAGCAATCACGGGTGGGGCGCTGAAGCTTTCTTT. Its translation: CASNHGWGAEAFF.

V usage is TRBV7-6 and J usage is TRBJ2-3, with D possibly being TRBD2 (7 bases). CDR3 length equals 16 residues. Germline CDR1 is SGHVS and CDR2 is FNYEAQ. The V end was cut by 0 bases, the J end by 2 bases, with 12 bases between. CDR3 in DNA: TGTGCCAGCAGCTTAGCGGGGGGGCGTCCCACAGATACGCAGTATTTT. Translation gives CASSLAGGRPTDTQYF. Drawing the rest from reference TRBV7-6 and TRBJ2-3, the complete variable domain is GAGVSQSPRYKVTKRGQDVALRCDPISGHVSLYWYRQALGQGPEFLTYFNYEAQQDKSGLPNDRFSAERPEGSISTLTIQRTEQRDSAMYRCASSLAGGRPTDTQYFGPGTRLTVL.

The chain joins TRBV4-3 to TRBJ2-1, with D unclear. V lost 4 bases to trimming and J lost 0 bases, with 16 bases between them. Per germline, CDR1 LGHNA and CDR2 YSLEER. The CDR3 spans 17 residues. The CDR3 DNA reads TGCGCCAGCAGCCCGACGTATTACACGAGCTCCTACAATGAGCAGTTCTTC. Amino acid sequence: CASSPTYYTSSYNEQFF.

This chain uses TRBV6-5 with TRBJ2-1, with 8 bases that match TRBD1. Germline assignment: CDR1 MNHEY and CDR2 SVGAGI. Trimming cost V 0 bases and J 8 bases; bases outside gene matches: 6. The length of the CDR3 is 15 residues. The CDR3 DNA is TGTGCCAGCAGTTACTCGATTCAGGGGGCCCATGAGCAGTTCTTC. Amino acids: CASSYSIQGAHEQFF.

The V gene is TRBV19, the J gene TRBJ2-7; no reliable D call. Per germline, CDR1 LNHDA and CDR2 SQIVND (reference sequence). V lost 3 bases and J lost 5, with 11 bases in between. This CDR3 spans 13 amino acids. The CDR3 nucleotides read TGTGCCAGTAGTATTCCCCCGGACCACGAGCAGTACTTC. Protein sequence: CASSIPPDHEQYF.

This clonotype was recorded a few times. The V gene is TRBV5-3, the J gene TRBJ1-1, with a tentative D call TRBD1 (6 bases). TRBV5-3 is designated an ORF whose function remains uncertain. The CDR3 is 12 residues long. The CDR3 DNA follows: TGTGCTCACGCAGGGGAAAACACTGAAGCTTTCTTT. It translates to CAHAGENTEAFF.

The chain recombines TRBV28 with TRBJ2-4; a possible D gene is TRBD1 (6 bases). Germline CDR1 and CDR2: MDHEN and SYDVKM. Trimming took off 6 bases at V and 9 bases at J, with 15 bases between the two ends. The CDR3 has 13 amino acids. CDR3 region: CASSPGAGSIQYF. In DNA, the CDR3 is TGTGCCAGCAGCCCAGGGGCAGGCAGCATTCAGTACTTC.

This clonotype was found many times. V usage is TRBV7-6 and J usage is TRBJ1-1; 7 nucleotides align to TRBD1. The CDR3 length is 17 residues. In germline, CDR1 is SGHVS, CDR2 FNYEAQ. Trimming removed 1 base from V and 6 bases from J; junction bases left unmatched: 14. The CDR3 DNA follows: TGTGCCAGCAGCTTAGAGGGGAACAGGGGATCTTACGCTGAAGCTTTCTTT. It translates to CASSLEGNRGSYAEAFF.

This clonotype has a handful of counts. The chain is built from TRBV7-9 and TRBJ2-5; 15 positions match TRBD2. The J segment lost 1 base and the V segment lost 1 base, leaving 7 bases of the junction unmatched. The CDR3 covers 19 residues. Germline assignment: CDR1 SEHNR and CDR2 FQNEAQ (reference sequence). CDR3 coding DNA: TGTGCCAGCAGCTTAGTCGGACTAGCGGGGGGGCCGGGCCAAGAGACCCAGTACTTC. Translated: CASSLVGLAGGPGQETQYF.

The rearrangement joins TRBV6-2 or TRBV6-3 to TRBJ2-1; D is ambiguous. CDR3 size: 11 residues. Germline CDR1 and CDR2: MNHEY and SVGEGT. With 2 bases removed from V and 12 bases from J, the gap between germline ends came to 8 bases. CDR3 protein: CASSYGPGQFF. The CDR3 nucleotides are TGTGCCAGCAGTTACGGGCCAGGGCAGTTCTTC.

V is TRBV28 and J is TRBJ2-5; unclear D gene. Germline CDR1 and CDR2: MDHEN and SYDVKM. CDR3 size: 11 residues. V was clipped by 7 bases and J by 5 bases, with 8 bases between them. CDR3 coding DNA: TGTGCCAGCATATCACAGGAGACCCAGTACTTC. Translated: CASISQETQYF.